This is a list of T cell receptor beta chains from one sample in a study of T cell responses to AZD1222 COVID-19 vaccine. The data were produced by immunoSEQ multiplex PCR, yet TCRdb's version contains in-frame clones alone and is incomplete. This table has 130,000 to 150,000 clones, roughly 89% appearing once. The sample was peripheral blood, taken on day 0 of AZD1222 vaccination. The receptors were sampled from an adult in good health. Both conserved end residues are part of each CDR3. The D gene is left open where the match is weak. The size of a clone is reported for some rows only, either as once, few or many, or as a class for expanded clones.

clone size | D gene | J gene | V gene | CDR3 DNA | CDR3 protein
. | . | TRBJ1-5 | TRBV2 | TGTGCCAGCACCCCGAATTTGAATCAGCCCCAGCATTTT | CASTPNLNQPQHF
once | TRBD2 | TRBJ2-1 | TRBV5-8 | TGTGCCAGCAGCTTGGCCGGGGGGGGGTACAATGAGCAGTTCTTC | CASSLAGGGYNEQFF
. | . | TRBJ1-6 | TRBV6-5 | TGTGCCAGCAGTTACTCAGCGGAAAATTCACCCCTCCACTTT | CASSYSAENSPLHF
. | . | TRBJ1-5 | TRBV28 | TGTGCCAGCAGTTTGCGAAGTTATAGCAATCAGCCCCAGCATTTT | CASSLRSYSNQPQHF
. | . | TRBJ2-1 | TRBV2 | TGTGCCGGAAGAAGAGGTCGGGGGAACAATGAGCAGTTCTTC | CAGRRGRGNNEQFF
. | . | TRBJ1-1 | TRBV6-4 | TGTGCCAGCAGTGAAGGGGAGCCTCGCGCAGGGTTGAACACTGAAGCTTTCTTT | CASSEGEPRAGLNTEAFF
. | . | TRBJ2-1 | TRBV18 | TGTGCCAGCTCGCCGACAGCTAGGGAGCAGTTCTTC | CASSPTAREQFF
. | . | TRBJ2-3 | TRBV29-1 | TGCAGCGTAGACAGGGAGGGAGATACGCAGTATTTT | CSVDREGDTQYF
once | TRBD1 | TRBJ1-5 | TRBV6-5 | TGTGCCAGCAGTTACTCGCGCAGGGGGGGTCAGCCCCAGCATTTT | CASSYSRRGGQPQHF
. | . | TRBJ1-2 | TRBV6-5 | TGTGCCAGCAGTTCCCGGGGGGTAGAGGGCTACACCTTC | CASSSRGVEGYTF
. | . | TRBJ1-1 | TRBV7-2 | TGTGCCAGCAGCTTAGCGCTCGATGGAACTGAAGCTTTCTTT | CASSLALDGTEAFF
. | . | TRBJ2-7 | TRBV18 | TGTGCCAGCTCGTCCGGGGCGTACGAGCAGTACTTC | CASSSGAYEQYF
. | . | TRBJ1-5 | TRBV5-8 | TGTGCCAGCAAAGGGCTCAATCAGCCCCAGCATTTT | CASKGLNQPQHF
. | . | TRBJ1-3 | TRBV28 | TGTGCCAGCACCCCGACTGCCAACTCTGGAAACACCATATATTTT | CASTPTANSGNTIYF
. | . | TRBJ2-7 | TRBV6-1 | TGTGCCAGCAGTGAGGAGGGTCAACCGAGCGAGCAGTACTTC | CASSEEGQPSEQYF
. | TRBD1 | TRBJ1-3 | TRBV18 | TGTGCCAGCTCACGCGGACAGGGCGCTGGAAACACCATATATTTT | CASSRGQGAGNTIYF
. | . | TRBJ1-3 | TRBV2 | TGTGCCAGCAGTGAAGGGTACTCTGGAAACACCATATATTTT | CASSEGYSGNTIYF
. | . | TRBJ2-2 | TRBV14 | TGTGCCAGCAGCCAGTTCAGGGAGCTGTTTTTT | CASSQFRELFF
. | . | TRBJ1-1 | TRBV3-1/TRBV3-2 | TGTGCCAGCAGCCGTAATAGGGTGGAGGAAGCTTTCTTT | CASSRNRVEEAFF
. | TRBD2 | TRBJ2-5 | TRBV2 | TGTGCCAGCAGTGATAGGTTTAGCGGGGGGCCGAAAGAGACCCAGTACTTC | CASSDRFSGGPKETQYF
. | . | TRBJ1-2 | TRBV2 | TGTGCCAGCAGCGCGATAGCCGGACGGGACTATGGCTACACCTTC | CASSAIAGRDYGYTF
. | . | TRBJ2-1 | TRBV4-2 | TGTGCCAGCACACCGGGGCCGGTGGGGGAAAAGCAGTTCTTC | CASTPGPVGEKQFF
once | TRBD2 | TRBJ2-1 | TRBV6-6 | TGTGCCAGCAGTTTAGGACTAGCGGGTAATGAGCAGTTCTTC | CASSLGLAGNEQFF
once | . | TRBJ1-6 | TRBV3-1/TRBV3-2 | TGTGCCAGCAGCCCCAGTGGTTGGGGAACACCCCTCCACTTT | CASSPSGWGTPLHF
. | TRBD1 | TRBJ1-2 | TRBV12-3/TRBV12-4 | TGTGCCAGCAGTTCCCGGGACAGGTATGGCTACACCTTC | CASSSRDRYGYTF
. | TRBD2 | TRBJ2-1 | TRBV7-9 | TGTGCCAGCAGCTTAGCGGGACTAGCTGTGAATGAGCAGTTCTTC | CASSLAGLAVNEQFF
. | . | TRBJ2-3 | TRBV18 | TGTGCCAGCTCACCTTCAGGGGCCACAGATACGCAGTATTTT | CASSPSGATDTQYF
. | . | TRBJ2-1 | TRBV19 | TGTGCCAGTAGTCCGACCCTATACAATGAGCAGTTCTTC | CASSPTLYNEQFF
. | . | TRBJ1-5 | TRBV11-2 | TGTGCCAGCGGGGAGGGAGGTAATCAGCCCCAGCATTTT | CASGEGGNQPQHF
. | . | TRBJ2-3 | TRBV5-6 | TGTGCCAGCAGCTTTTCGTCGACACGCACAGATACGCAGTATTTT | CASSFSSTRTDTQYF
. | . | TRBJ2-5 | TRBV7-2 | TGTGCCAGCTCCCTCGGGGGGCCGGGAGAGACCCAGTACTTC | CASSLGGPGETQYF
. | . | TRBJ1-1 | TRBV5-1 | TGCGCCAGCAGGGGGGAGGACAGCACTGAAGCTTTCTTT | CASRGEDSTEAFF
. | . | TRBJ1-2 | TRBV5-1 | TGCGCCAGCAGCTTGGTCACTAACTATGGCTACACCTTC | CASSLVTNYGYTF
. | . | TRBJ2-1 | TRBV9 | TGTGCCAGCAGCGTAATCAGCAGTGAGCAGTTCTTC | CASSVISSEQFF
. | . | TRBJ1-2 | TRBV7-2 | TGTGCCAGCAGCTTAGAGGGACGGAGAGCCTATGGCTACACCTTC | CASSLEGRRAYGYTF
. | . | TRBJ2-5 | TRBV11-3 | TGTGCCAGCAGCTTATTGGTGGGGGGGCCGCAGGAGACCCAGTACTTC | CASSLLVGGPQETQYF
. | . | TRBJ1-1 | TRBV6-5 | TGTGCCAGCAGCGGACACACCAACACTGAAGCTTTCTTT | CASSGHTNTEAFF
. | . | TRBJ1-4 | TRBV3-1/TRBV3-2 | TGTGCCAGCAGCTCTAAAAGAGGCCTGTGGGAAAAACTGTTTTTT | CASSSKRGLWEKLFF
. | TRBD2 | TRBJ2-1 | TRBV27 | TGTGCCAGCAGTTTGGCGGGAGTCGATGAGCAGTTCTTC | CASSLAGVDEQFF
. | TRBD2 | TRBJ2-3 | TRBV2 | TGTGCCAGCAGAGATGGACTAGCGGGAACGGATACGCAGTATTTT | CASRDGLAGTDTQYF
. | TRBD2 | TRBJ2-1 | TRBV20-1 | TGCAGTGCTAGTATAGCGGGACTAGACAATGAGCAGTTCTTC | CSASIAGLDNEQFF
. | . | TRBJ2-2 | TRBV10-3 | TGTGCCATCAGTGGGATGGGGCCCACCGGGGAGCTGTTTTTT | CAISGMGPTGELFF
. | . | TRBJ1-1 | TRBV27 | TGTGCCAGCAGTTTATGGGGCAGGGGCTTGACTGAAGCTTTCTTT | CASSLWGRGLTEAFF
. | . | TRBJ1-1 | TRBV3-1/TRBV3-2 | TGTGCCAGCACCTTACAGTCCAGGAATGAAGCTTTCTTT | CASTLQSRNEAFF
. | . | TRBJ2-7 | TRBV6-5 | TGTGCCAGCAACCCGCTAGGTCTCTCCTACGAGCAGTACTTC | CASNPLGLSYEQYF
. | TRBD1 | TRBJ2-2 | TRBV15 | TGTGCCACCAGGAAGGACAGGGAGGACACCGGGGAGCTGTTTTTT | CATRKDREDTGELFF
. | . | TRBJ1-5 | TRBV3-1/TRBV3-2 | TGTGCCAGCAGCCCAGGGGCCCGGGGCGGCTATCAGCCCCAGCATTTT | CASSPGARGGYQPQHF
. | . | TRBJ1-5 | TRBV20-1 | TGCAGTGCTAGTGGTGGCAGGGTTCAGCCCCAGCATTTT | CSASGGRVQPQHF
. | . | TRBJ2-1 | TRBV27 | TGTGCCAGCAGTCCAGGGACCGAGCAGTTCTTC | CASSPGTEQFF
. | . | TRBJ2-7 | TRBV27 | TGTGCCAGCAGTAACAGGAAGCCCCCTCACGAGCAGTACTTC | CASSNRKPPHEQYF
. | . | TRBJ2-5 | TRBV7-6 | TGTGCCAGCAGCTTAACGTGGGACCGCCGAGAGACCCAGTACTTC | CASSLTWDRRETQYF
. | . | TRBJ2-5 | TRBV19 | TGTGCCAGTAGTATATATGGTTGGGAGACCCAGTACTTC | CASSIYGWETQYF
. | TRBD2 | TRBJ2-5 | TRBV29-1 | TGCAGCGTTGAAGGCGGGAGGGCCGGAAAGACCCAGTACTTC | CSVEGGRAGKTQYF
. | . | TRBJ1-6 | TRBV20-1 | TGCAGTGCTAGTACCGCAGGGGATAATTCACCCCTCCACTTT | CSASTAGDNSPLHF